This T cell receptor beta chain is drawn from a study of T cells expressing NK-cell markers. Overall study: Cells sorted as CD3+CD56+NKG2C+, CD3+CD56+NKG2C- and CD3+CD56-NKG2C+ T cells supplied the TCR beta repertoires. Seven HCMV-seropositive donors and one seronegative donor made up the eight sequenced donors. Whole-study results and caveats: CD8+ T cells in over 5 donors included dominant NKG2C+ clonotypes at roughly 1.0-8%.

Template switching by 5'RACE with UMIs generated the TCR beta cDNA. TCRdb re-called the 5' RACE reads and gives one entry per CDR3 protein, without DNA. The record lists about 370,000 distinct CDR3 sequences, of which the ten most abundant hold roughly 10%. As concerns this clonotype: The antigen is unknown.

This CDR3 is built from 11 residues. Germline CDR1 reads SGHRS; CDR2 reads YFSETQ. The chain recombines TRBV5-1 with TRBJ2-1. The origin of this receptor is a woman between 45 and 60 years old in good health. The sample taken for sequencing was blood T cells: a sorted CD56 or NKG2C T cell subset, CD4+ or CD8+ T cells, or bulk PBMC T cells (not recorded which). The CDR3: CASTFVNEQFF.